Shown below are 9 T cell receptor beta chains from a single sample sequenced in a study of blood T cell repertoires in COVID-19. Here immunoSEQ multiplex PCR was the method, and the copy in TCRdb shows in-frame clones only, minus some. The sample contains roughly 230,000 clones, 75% to 90% of which appear only once. The sequenced sample consisted of peripheral blood. All receptors come from a woman aged 40-49 years who had recovered from COVID-19.

The chain joins TRBV27 to TRBJ1-5; no clear D gene. The CDR3 length is 13 residues. CDR1 is MNHEY and CDR2 is SMNVEV in the germline V gene (reference sequence). Trimming stripped 6 bases from V and 5 bases from J, with 11 bases between. CDR3: CASSTVRYQPQHF. CDR3 coding DNA: TGTGCCAGCAGCACCGTGAGGTATCAGCCCCAGCATTTT.

The CDR3 DNA is TGCGCCAGCAGAGCCAGGGACTCCTATAATTCACCCCTCCACTTT. Amino acid sequence: CASRARDSYNSPLHF. This chain connects TRBV10-2 to TRBJ1-6, with D possibly TRBD1 on 5 matching bases. The CDR3 is 15 residues long. Trimming cost V 6 bases and J 0 bases, with 9 bases left between them. Germline V gene sequence: CDR1 WSHSY, CDR2 SAAADI.

The V gene is TRBV9, the J gene TRBJ1-2; no reliable D call. The V gene's germline CDR1 is SGDLS and CDR2 YYNGEE. The V end was cut by 7 bases, the J end by 8 bases, with 21 bases between. CDR3 length: 14 amino acids. CDR3: CASARREVFLGYTF. CDR3 DNA sequence: TGTGCCAGCGCTCGGAGGGAGGTGTTTTTGGGCTACACCTTC.

This chain connects TRBV21-1 to TRBJ2-1; the DNA was not compared with TRBD2, the D call given in the table. TRBV21-1 is an annotated pseudogene. The CDR3 is made up of 10 amino acids. CDR3 sequence: CASPESEQFF. The DNA for the CDR3 is TGTGCCAGCCCCGAGAGTGAGCAGTTCTTC.

The chain recombines TRBV6-5 with TRBJ1-4; weak D call: TRBD1 (5 bases). CDR3 length: 15 amino acids. Germline V gene sequence: CDR1 MNHEY, CDR2 SVGAGI. V was trimmed by 7 bases and J by 6 bases, leaving 18 bases between them. This chain's CDR3 is CASNPTGGGDEKLFF. For the CDR3, the DNA is TGTGCCAGCAATCCGACGGGGGGGGGAGATGAAAAACTGTTTTTT.

This clone appeared a single time. The V gene is TRBV6-2 or TRBV6-3, the J gene TRBJ2-7; D call uncertain. This CDR3 has 13 residues. The V gene's germline CDR1 is MNHEY and CDR2 SVGEGT. Between the trimmed V and J ends, which lost 1 base and 1 base, there was a span of 5 bases. This chain's CDR3 is CASSYYSSYEQYV. The CDR3 nucleotides read TGTGCCAGCAGTTACTACTCTTCCTACGAGCAGTACGTC.

The gene calls are TRBV5-1 and TRBJ1-1; D is undetermined. Trimming took off 4 bases at V and 11 bases at J, with 18 bases between the two ends. CDR1 and CDR2 from the germline V gene are SGHRS and YFSETQ. The CDR3 is 13 amino acids. This chain's CDR3 is CASSPSGREDAFF. CDR3 sequence (DNA): TGCGCCAGCAGCCCCTCGGGGAGGGAGGATGCTTTCTTT.

This chain connects TRBV3-1 (or the pseudogene TRBV3-2) to TRBJ2-1, with 9 positions matching TRBD2. This CDR3 spans 16 amino acids. With 4 bases clipped from V and 8 bases from J, the junction kept 12 bases outside the gene matches. Germline CDR1 LGHDT, CDR2 YNNKEL (reference sequence). The CDR3 nucleotides read TGTGCCAGCAGCCGTAATAGCGGGAGAGAATGGGATGAGCAGTTCTTC. Translated: CASSRNSGREWDEQFF.

The chain links TRBV15 to TRBJ2-7; D gene ambiguous. CDR1 LNHNV and CDR2 YYDKDF come from the germline V gene (reference sequence). Deletions cut 0 bases from V and 3 bases from J, with 9 bases between. CDR3 length equals 14 residues. The CDR3 DNA sequence: TGTGCCACCAGCAGAGAAGCCGCCGGCTACGAGCAGTACTTC. Encoded protein: CATSREAAGYEQYF.